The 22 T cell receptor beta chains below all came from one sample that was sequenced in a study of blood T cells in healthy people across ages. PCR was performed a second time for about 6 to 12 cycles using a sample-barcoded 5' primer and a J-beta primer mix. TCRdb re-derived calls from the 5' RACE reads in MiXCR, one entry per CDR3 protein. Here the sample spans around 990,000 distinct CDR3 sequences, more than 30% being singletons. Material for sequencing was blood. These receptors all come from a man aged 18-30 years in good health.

The CDR3 DNA is TGTGCCAGTGGGACAGGCATTTATCAGCCCCAGCATTTT. It is translated as CASGTGIYQPQHF. The chain joins TRBV2 to TRBJ1-5; 8 nucleotides align to TRBD1. The CDR3 consists of 13 residues. Germline assignment: CDR1 SNHLY and CDR2 FYNNEI. With V trimmed by 9 bases and J by 5 bases, 6 bases remained unmatched.

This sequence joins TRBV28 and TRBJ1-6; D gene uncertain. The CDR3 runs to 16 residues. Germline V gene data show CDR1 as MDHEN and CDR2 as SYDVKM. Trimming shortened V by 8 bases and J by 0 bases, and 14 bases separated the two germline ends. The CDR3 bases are TGTGCCAGCCACATACGCTCGAGCTCCTATAATTCACCCCTCCACTTT. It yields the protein CASHIRSSSYNSPLHF.

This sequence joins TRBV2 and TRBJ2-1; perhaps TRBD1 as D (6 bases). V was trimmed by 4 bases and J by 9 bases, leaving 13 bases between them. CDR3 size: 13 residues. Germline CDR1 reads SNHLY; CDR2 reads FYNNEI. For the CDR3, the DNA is TGTGCCAGCAGTGCCCAGGGGCTGGGTGAGCAGTTCTTC. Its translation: CASSAQGLGEQFF.

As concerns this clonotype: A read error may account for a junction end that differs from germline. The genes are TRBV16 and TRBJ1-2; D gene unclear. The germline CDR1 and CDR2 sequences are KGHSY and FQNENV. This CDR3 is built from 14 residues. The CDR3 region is CACSLTRPEVGYTF. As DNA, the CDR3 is TGTGCCTGCAGCCTTACGCGGCCCGAGGTGGGCTACACCTTC.

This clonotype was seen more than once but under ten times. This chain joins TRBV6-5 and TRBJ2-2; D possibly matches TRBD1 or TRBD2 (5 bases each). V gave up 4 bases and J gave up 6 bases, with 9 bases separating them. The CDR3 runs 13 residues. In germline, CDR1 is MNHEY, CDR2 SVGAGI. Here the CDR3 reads CASSSRGAGELFF. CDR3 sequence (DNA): TGTGCCAGCAGTTCTAGAGGGGCCGGGGAGCTGTTTTTT.

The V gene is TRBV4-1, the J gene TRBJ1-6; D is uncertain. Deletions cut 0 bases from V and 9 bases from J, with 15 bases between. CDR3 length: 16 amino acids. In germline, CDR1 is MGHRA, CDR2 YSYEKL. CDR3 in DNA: TGCGCCAGCAGCCAAGATATGGTGGCGATAGGTTCACCCCTCCACTTT. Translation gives CASSQDMVAIGSPLHF.

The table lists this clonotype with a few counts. The CDR3 spells CASSQDMLARTDTQYF. Here the CDR3 DNA reads TGTGCCAGCAGCCAAGATATGTTGGCCCGCACAGATACGCAGTATTTT. The chain employs TRBV4-2 and TRBJ2-3; no firm D call. This CDR3 comprises 16 residues. V gave up 0 bases and J gave up 1 base, with 11 bases separating them. Germline V gene lookup returns CDR1 LGHNA and CDR2 YNFKEQ.

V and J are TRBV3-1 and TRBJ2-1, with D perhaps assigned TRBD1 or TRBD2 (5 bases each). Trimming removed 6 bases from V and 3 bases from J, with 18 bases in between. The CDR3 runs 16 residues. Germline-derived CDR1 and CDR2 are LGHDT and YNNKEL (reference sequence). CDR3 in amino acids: CASRRDASPNYNEQFF. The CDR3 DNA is TGTGCCAGCAGGAGGGACGCATCCCCTAACTACAATGAGCAGTTCTTC.

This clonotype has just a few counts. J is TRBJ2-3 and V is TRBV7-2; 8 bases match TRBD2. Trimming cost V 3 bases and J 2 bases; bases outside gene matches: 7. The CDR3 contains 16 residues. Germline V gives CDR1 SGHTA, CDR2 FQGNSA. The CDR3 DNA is TGTGCCAGCAGCTTTACGGGGGGGTTTGACACAGATACGCAGTATTTT. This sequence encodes CASSFTGGFDTDTQYF.

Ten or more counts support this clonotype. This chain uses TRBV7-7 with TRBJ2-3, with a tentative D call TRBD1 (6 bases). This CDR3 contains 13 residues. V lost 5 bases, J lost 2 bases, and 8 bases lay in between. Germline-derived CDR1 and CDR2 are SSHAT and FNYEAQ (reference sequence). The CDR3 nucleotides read TGTGCCAGCAGCGGGGGCCCCACAGATACGCAGTATTTT. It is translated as CASSGGPTDTQYF.

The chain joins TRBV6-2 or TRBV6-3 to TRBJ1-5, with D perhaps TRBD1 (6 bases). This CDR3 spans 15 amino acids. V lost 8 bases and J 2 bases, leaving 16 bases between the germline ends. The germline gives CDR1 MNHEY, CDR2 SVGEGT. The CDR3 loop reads CASSKRSGGNQPQHF. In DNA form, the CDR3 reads TGTGCCAGCTCCAAGAGGTCAGGGGGCAATCAGCCCCAGCATTTT.

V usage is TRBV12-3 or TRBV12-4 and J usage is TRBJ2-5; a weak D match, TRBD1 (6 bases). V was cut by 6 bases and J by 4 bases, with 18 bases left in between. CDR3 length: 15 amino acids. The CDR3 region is CASSPRTVGGETQYF. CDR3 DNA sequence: TGTGCCAGCAGCCCCAGGACCGTAGGGGGAGAGACCCAGTACTTC.

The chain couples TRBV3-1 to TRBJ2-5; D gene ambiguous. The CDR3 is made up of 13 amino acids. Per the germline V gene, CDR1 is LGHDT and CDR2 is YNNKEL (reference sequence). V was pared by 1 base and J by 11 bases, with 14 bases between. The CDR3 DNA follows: TGTGCCAGCAGCCAAGGATATCTTTCGAGGCAGTACTTC. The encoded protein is CASSQGYLSRQYF.

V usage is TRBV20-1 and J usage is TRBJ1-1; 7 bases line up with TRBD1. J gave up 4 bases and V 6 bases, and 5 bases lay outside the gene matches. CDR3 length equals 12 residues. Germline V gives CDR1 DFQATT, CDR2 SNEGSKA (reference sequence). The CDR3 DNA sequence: TGCAGTGCCAGGACAGGTACCACTGAAGCTTTCTTT. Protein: CSARTGTTEAFF.

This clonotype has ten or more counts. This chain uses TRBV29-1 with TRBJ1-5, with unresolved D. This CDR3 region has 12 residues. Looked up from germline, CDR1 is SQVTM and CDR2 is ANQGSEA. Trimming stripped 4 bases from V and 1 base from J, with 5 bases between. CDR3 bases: TGCAGCGTTGGTAGCAGCAATCAGCCCCAGCATTTT. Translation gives CSVGSSNQPQHF.

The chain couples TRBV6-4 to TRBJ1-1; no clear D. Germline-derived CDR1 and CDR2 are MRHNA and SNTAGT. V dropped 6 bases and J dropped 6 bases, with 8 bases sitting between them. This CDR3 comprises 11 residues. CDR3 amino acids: CASRGSSEAFF. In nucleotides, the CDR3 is TGTGCCAGCAGAGGGTCGTCTGAAGCTTTCTTT.

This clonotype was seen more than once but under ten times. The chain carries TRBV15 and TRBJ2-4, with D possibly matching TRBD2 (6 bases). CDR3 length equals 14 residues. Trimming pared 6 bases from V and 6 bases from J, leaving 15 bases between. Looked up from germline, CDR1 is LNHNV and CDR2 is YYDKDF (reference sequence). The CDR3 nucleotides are TGTGCCACCAGAAGACCGGGAGATACAAACATTCAGTACTTC. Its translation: CATRRPGDTNIQYF.

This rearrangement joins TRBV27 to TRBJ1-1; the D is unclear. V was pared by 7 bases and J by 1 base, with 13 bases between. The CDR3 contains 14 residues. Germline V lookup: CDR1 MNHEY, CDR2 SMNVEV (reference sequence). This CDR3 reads CASTWPVANTEAFF. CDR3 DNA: TGTGCCAGCACCTGGCCTGTAGCGAACACTGAAGCTTTCTTT.

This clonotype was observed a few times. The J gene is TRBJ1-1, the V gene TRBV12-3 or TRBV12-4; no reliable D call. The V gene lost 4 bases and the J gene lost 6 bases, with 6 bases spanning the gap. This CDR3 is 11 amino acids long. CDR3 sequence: CASSSRPEAFF. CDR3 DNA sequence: TGTGCCAGCAGTTCTAGACCTGAAGCTTTCTTT.

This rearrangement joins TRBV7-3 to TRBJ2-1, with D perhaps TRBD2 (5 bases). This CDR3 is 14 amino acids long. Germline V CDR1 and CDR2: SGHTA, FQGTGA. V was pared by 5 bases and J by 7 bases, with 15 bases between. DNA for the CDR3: TGTGCCAGCAGCGTTGCTAGCCGAGGGAATGAGCAGTTCTTC. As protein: CASSVASRGNEQFF.

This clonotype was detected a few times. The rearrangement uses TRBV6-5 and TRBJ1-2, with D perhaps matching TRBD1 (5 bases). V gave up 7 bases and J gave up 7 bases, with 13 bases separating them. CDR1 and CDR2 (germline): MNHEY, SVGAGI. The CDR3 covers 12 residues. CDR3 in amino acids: CASKTGTGGYTF. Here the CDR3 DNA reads TGTGCCAGCAAAACCGGGACTGGTGGCTACACCTTC.

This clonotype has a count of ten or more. The CDR3 is CASSLTGTANYGYTF. In DNA form, the CDR3 reads TGCGCCAGCAGCCTCACCGGGACAGCTAACTATGGCTACACCTTC. This chain links TRBV4-3 with TRBJ1-2, with 7 bases matching TRBD1. This CDR3 region has 15 residues. Trimming removed 4 bases from V and 0 bases from J; junction bases left unmatched: 5. Germline values: CDR1 LGHNA, CDR2 YSLEER.